At least ten counts were recorded for the clone carrying this T cell receptor (beta chain). V was pared by 0 bases and J by 5 bases, with 6 bases of the junction left unmatched. This CDR3 is built from 15 residues. Germline CDR1 is MNHEY and CDR2 is SVGAGI. These data belong to a study of CD8 T cells in ankylosing spondylitis. TCRdb re-called the 5' RACE reads with MiXCR, one entry per CDR3 protein. The sample holds fewer than 350,000 distinct CDR3 sequences, 9.5% to 13% seen once. The receptor was derived from a female donor with ankylosing spondylitis or in good health (not recorded which). Sequenced sample: blood, either unsorted or a sorted T cell fraction (not recorded which). V usage is TRBV6-5 and J usage is TRBJ1-1; 7 positions agree with TRBD1. The CDR3 nucleotides are TGTGCCAGCAGTTACTCGGTCCAGGGGGGAACTGAAGCTTTCTTT. Amino acid sequence: CASSYSVQGGTEAFF.